This T cell receptor (beta chain) was recovered during a study of T cell repertoires in cytomegalovirus infection. Study in general: Recently identified HLA-C-restricted CMV epitopes were used, and well-studied HLA-B-restricted CMV epitopes were used as well. Matching HLA type and CMV infection were both indicated by public TCR beta signatures. Study-wide results and limits: HLA-C-restricted, CMV-specific TCR beta clonotypes were dominant ex vivo.

Germline V CDR1 and CDR2: ENHRY, SYGVKD. The CDR3 sequence is 13 residues long. J gave up 6 bases and V 8 bases, and 6 bases lay outside the gene matches. A word on this clonotype: Its antigen is still unknown.

TCRdb reprocessed the reads via MiXCR and lists one record per CDR3 protein. The repertoire has fewer than 130,000 distinct CDR3 sequences, under 55% of them found once; the top ten carry about 76%. The chain is built from TRBV10-3 and TRBJ2-3, with TRBD2 identical over 9 bases. This TCR was sampled from a human donor in good health (CMV status not recorded). Some clones in this sample may be carry-over from other donors' samples. The source was CD8+ T cells from cultured PBMCs, collected from culture after CMV antigen stimulation. The CDR3 is CAIRVLAGDTQYF. CDR3 DNA: TGTGCCATCCGAGTTCTAGCGGGGGATACGCAGTATTTT.